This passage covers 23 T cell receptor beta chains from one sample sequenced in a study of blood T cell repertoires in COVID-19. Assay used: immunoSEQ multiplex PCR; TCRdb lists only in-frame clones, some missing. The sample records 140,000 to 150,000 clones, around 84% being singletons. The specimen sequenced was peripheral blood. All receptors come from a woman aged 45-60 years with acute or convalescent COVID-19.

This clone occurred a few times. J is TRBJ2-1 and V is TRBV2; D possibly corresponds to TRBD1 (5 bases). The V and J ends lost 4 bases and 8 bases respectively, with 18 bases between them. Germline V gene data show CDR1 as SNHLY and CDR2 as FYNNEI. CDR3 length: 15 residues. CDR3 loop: CASSGRQPIYHEQFF. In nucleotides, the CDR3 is TGTGCCAGCAGTGGGAGACAGCCTATTTACCATGAGCAGTTCTTC.

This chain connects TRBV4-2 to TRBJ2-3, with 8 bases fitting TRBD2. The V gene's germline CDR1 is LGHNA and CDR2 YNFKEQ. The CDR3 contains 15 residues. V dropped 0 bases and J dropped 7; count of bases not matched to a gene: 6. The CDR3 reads CASSQEAGASYTQYF. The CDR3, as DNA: TGTGCCAGCAGCCAAGAAGCGGGGGCCTCGTATACGCAGTATTTT.

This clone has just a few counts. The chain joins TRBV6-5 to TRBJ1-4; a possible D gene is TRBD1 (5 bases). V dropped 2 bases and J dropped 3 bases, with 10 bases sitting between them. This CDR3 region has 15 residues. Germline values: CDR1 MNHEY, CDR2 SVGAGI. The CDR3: CASSYGAVSNEKLFF. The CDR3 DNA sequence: TGTGCCAGCAGTTACGGGGCGGTCTCTAATGAAAAACTGTTTTTT.

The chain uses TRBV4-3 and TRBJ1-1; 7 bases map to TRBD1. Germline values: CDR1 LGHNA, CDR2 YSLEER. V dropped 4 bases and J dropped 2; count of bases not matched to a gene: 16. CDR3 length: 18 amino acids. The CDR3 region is CASSREAPGQRFNTEAFF. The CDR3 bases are TGCGCCAGCAGCCGCGAGGCTCCGGGACAGCGATTCAACACTGAAGCTTTCTTT.

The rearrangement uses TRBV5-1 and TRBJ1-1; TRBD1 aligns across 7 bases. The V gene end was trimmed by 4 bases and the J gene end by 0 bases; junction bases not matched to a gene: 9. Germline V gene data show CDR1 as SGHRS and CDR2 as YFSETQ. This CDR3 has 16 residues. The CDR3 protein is CASSAAGTDMNTEAFF. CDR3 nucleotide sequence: TGCGCCAGCAGCGCCGCCGGGACAGACATGAACACTGAAGCTTTCTTT.

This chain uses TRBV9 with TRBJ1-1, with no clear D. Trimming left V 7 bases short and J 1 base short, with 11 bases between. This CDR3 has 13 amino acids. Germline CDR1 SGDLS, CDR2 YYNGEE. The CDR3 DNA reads TGTGCCAGCCAATTGGGCCCGAACACTGAAGCTTTCTTT. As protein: CASQLGPNTEAFF.

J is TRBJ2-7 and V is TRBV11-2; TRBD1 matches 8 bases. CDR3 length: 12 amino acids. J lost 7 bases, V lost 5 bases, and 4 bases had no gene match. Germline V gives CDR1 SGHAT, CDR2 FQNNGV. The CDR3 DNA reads TGTGCCAGCAGCCTGACAGGGGAAGAGCAGTACTTC. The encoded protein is CASSLTGEEQYF.

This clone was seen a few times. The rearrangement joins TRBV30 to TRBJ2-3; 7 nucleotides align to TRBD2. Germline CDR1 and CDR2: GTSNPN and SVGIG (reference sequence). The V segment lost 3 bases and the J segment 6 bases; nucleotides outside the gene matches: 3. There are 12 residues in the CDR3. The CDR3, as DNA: TGTGCCTGGAGGGTCGGGGGGGATACGCAGTATTTT. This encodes CAWRVGGDTQYF. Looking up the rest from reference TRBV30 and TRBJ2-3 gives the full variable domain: SQTIHQWPATLVQPVGSPLSLECTVEGTSNPNLYWYRQAAGRGLQLLFYSVGIGQISSEVPQNLSASRPQDRQFILSSKKLLLSDSGFYLCAWRVGGDTQYFGPGTRLTVL.

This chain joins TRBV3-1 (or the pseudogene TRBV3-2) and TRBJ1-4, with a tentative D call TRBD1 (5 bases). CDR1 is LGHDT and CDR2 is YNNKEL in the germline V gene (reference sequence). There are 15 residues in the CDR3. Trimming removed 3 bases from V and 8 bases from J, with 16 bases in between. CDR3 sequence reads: CASSQGPQPGEKLFF. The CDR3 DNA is TGTGCCAGCAGCCAGGGGCCACAGCCGGGCGAAAAACTGTTTTTT.

The CDR3 coding sequence is TGTGCCAGCAGCGAAGGACGGGAGCCAGCAACTAATGAAAAACTGTTTTTT. This translates into CASSEGREPATNEKLFF. This sequence joins TRBV3-1 (or the pseudogene TRBV3-2) and TRBJ1-4; D is unresolved. Germline V CDR1 and CDR2: LGHDT, YNNKEL (reference sequence). Trimming cost V 5 bases and J 0 bases, with 16 bases left between them. The CDR3 covers 17 residues.

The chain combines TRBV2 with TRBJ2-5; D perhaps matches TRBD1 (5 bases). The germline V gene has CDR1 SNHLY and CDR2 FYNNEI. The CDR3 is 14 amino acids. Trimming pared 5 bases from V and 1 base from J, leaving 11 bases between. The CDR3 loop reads CASSPRQTQETQYF. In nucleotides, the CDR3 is TGTGCCAGCAGTCCTCGACAGACCCAAGAGACCCAGTACTTC.

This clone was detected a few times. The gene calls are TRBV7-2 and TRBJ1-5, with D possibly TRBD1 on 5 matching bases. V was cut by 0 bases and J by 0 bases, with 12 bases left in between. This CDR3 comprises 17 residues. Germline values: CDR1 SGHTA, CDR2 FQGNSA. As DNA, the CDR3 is TGTGCCAGCAGCTTAGCGGGGCAGGTGTATAGCAATCAGCCCCAGCATTTT. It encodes CASSLAGQVYSNQPQHF.

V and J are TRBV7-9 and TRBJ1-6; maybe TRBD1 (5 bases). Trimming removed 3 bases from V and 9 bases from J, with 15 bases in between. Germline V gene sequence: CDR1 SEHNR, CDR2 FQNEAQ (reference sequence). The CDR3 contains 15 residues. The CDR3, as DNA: TGTGCCAGCAGCTTCATACAGGAATTCGGTTCACCCCTCCACTTT. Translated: CASSFIQEFGSPLHF.

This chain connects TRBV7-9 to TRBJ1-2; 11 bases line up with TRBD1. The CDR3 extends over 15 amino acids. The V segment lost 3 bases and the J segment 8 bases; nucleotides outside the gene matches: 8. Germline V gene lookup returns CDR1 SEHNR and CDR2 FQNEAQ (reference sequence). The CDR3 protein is CASSFLGTGGSGYTF. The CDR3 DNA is TGTGCCAGCAGCTTTCTAGGGACAGGGGGATCAGGCTACACCTTC.

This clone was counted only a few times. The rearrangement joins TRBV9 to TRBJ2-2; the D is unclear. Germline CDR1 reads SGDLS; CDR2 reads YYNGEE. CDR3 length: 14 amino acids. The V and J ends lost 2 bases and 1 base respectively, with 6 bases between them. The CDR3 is CASSVAGNTGELFF. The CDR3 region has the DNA TGTGCCAGCAGCGTCGCAGGGAACACCGGGGAGCTGTTTTTT. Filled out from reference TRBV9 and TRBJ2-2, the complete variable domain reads DSGVTQTPKHLITATGQRVTLRCSPRSGDLSVYWYQQSLDQGLQFLIQYYNGEERAKGNILERFSAQQFPDLHSELNLSSLELGDSALYFCASSVAGNTGELFFGEGSRLTVL.

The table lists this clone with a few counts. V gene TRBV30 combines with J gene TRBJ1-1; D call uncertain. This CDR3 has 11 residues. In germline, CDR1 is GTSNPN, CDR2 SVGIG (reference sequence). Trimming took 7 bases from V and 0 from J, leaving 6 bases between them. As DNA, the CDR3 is TGTGCCTCGCGGATGAACACTGAAGCTTTCTTT. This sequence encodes CASRMNTEAFF. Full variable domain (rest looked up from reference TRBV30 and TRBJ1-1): SQTIHQWPATLVQPVGSPLSLECTVEGTSNPNLYWYRQAAGRGLQLLFYSVGIGQISSEVPQNLSASRPQDRQFILSSKKLLLSDSGFYLCASRMNTEAFFGQGTRLTVV.

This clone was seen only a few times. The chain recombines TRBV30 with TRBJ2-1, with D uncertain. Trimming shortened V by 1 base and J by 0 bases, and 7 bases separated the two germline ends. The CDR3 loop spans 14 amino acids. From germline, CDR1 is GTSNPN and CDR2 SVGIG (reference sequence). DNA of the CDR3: TGTGCCTGGAGTGGACAAATCTCCTACAATGAGCAGTTCTTC. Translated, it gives CAWSGQISYNEQFF.

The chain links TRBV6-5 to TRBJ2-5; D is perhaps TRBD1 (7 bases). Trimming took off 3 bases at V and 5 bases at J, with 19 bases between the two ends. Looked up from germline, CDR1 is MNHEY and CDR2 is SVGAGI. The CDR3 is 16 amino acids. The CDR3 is CASSYIRTAGGETQYF. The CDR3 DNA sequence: TGTGCCAGCAGTTATATCAGGACGGCAGGGGGGGAGACCCAGTACTTC.

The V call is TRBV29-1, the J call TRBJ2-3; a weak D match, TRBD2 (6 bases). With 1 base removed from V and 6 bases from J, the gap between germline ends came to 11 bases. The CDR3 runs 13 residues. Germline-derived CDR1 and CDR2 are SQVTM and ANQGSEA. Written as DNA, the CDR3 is TGCAGCGTTGAAGCCGGGACTGCGGATACGCAGTATTTT. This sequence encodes CSVEAGTADTQYF.

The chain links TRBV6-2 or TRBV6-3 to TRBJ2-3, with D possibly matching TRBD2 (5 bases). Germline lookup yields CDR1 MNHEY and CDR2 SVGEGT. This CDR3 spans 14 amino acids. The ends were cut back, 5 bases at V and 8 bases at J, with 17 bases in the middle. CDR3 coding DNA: TGTGCCAGCAGTCAAAGCTCCCGTCGGGGTACGCAGTATTTT. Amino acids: CASSQSSRRGTQYF.

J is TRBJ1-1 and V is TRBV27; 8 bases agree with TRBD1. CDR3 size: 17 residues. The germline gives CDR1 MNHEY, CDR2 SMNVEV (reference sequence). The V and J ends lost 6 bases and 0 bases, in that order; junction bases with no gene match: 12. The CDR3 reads CASSKLTGDRVNTEAFF. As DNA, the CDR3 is TGTGCCAGCAGCAAACTGACAGGGGATCGGGTGAACACTGAAGCTTTCTTT.

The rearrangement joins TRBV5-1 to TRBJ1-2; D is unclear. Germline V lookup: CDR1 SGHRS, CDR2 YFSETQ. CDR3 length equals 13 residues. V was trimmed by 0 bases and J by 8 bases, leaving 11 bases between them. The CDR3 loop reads CASSLAITRGYTF. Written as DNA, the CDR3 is TGCGCCAGCAGCTTGGCTATTACGCGGGGCTACACCTTC.

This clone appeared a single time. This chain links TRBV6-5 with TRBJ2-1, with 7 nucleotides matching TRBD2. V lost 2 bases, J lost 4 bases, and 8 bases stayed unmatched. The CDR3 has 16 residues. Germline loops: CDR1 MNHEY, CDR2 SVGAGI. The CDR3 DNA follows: TGTGCCAGCAGTTACCCCTACGGGGGGAAATACAATGAGCAGTTCTTC. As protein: CASSYPYGGKYNEQFF.